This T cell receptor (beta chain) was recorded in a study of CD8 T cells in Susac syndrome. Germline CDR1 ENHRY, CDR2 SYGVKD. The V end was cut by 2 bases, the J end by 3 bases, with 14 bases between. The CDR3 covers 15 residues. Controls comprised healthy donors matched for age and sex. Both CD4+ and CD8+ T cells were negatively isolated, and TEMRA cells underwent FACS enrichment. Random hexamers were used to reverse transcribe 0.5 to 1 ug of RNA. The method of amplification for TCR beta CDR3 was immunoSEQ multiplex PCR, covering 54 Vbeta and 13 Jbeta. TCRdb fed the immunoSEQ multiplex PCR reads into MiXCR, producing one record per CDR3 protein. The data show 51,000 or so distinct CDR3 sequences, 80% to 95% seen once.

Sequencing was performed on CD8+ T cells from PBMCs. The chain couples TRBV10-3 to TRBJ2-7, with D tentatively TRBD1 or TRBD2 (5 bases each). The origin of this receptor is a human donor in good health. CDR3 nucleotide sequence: TGTGCCATCAGTGAGGGGGACGAACTGGGCTACGAGCAGTACTTC. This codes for CAISEGDELGYEQYF.